One and the same sample provided the 6 T cell receptor beta chains below, sequenced in a study of blood T cells in healthy people across ages. It was with a sample-barcoded 5' primer and a J-beta primer mix that a second PCR of roughly 7 to 12 cycles was run. TCRdb itself ran the 5' RACE reads through MiXCR, one entry per CDR3 protein. The profile shows roughly 800,000 distinct CDR3 sequences, 20% to 25% of them singletons. The same specimen was also included in a second study, on T cells of mothers and their children.

Sequencing was performed on blood. The receptors stem from a boy younger than 18 in good health.

On this clonotype: The junction and the germline gene differ at one end; a read error may be behind it. This rearrangement joins TRBV12-3 or TRBV12-4 to TRBJ2-3; D is perhaps TRBD2 (6 bases). This CDR3 is 16 amino acids long. CDR3 protein: CASSGLARLSTDAQYF. Here the CDR3 DNA reads TGTGCCAGCAGTGGGCTAGCGAGGTTAAGCACAGATGCGCAGTATTTT.

To note about this clonotype: The junction and the germline gene differ at one end; a read error may be behind it. The chain links TRBV5-1 to TRBJ2-5; 7 bases line up with TRBD1. Judging by the DNA end, TRBJ2-1 fits better; the J call may be wrong. The CDR3 totals 14 residues. Looked up from germline, CDR1 is SGHRS and CDR2 is YFSETQ. CDR3 protein: CVSSFGTVMYEQFF. The CDR3 bases are TGCGTCAGCAGCTTCGGGACAGTTATGTATGAGCAGTTCTTC.

This clonotype was seen only a few times. The chain carries TRBV28 and TRBJ2-1; TRBD2 agrees at 11 bases. Trimming took 4 bases from V and 2 from J; bases not matched to a gene: 7. The CDR3 consists of 17 residues. Germline CDR1 is MDHEN and CDR2 is SYDVKM. The CDR3 reads CASSSQTSGAAYNEQFF. In nucleotides, the CDR3 is TGTGCCAGCAGTTCGCAGACTAGCGGGGCGGCCTACAATGAGCAGTTCTTC.

This clonotype turned up a few times. This rearrangement joins TRBV28 to TRBJ2-1; no reliable D call. The DNA end lines up better with TRBJ2-5; the J call may be wrong. Germline CDR1 and CDR2: MDHEN and SYDVKM. CDR3 length: 12 residues. CDR3 sequence reads: CASMDLLETQYF. The CDR3 coding sequence is TGTGCCAGCATGGACCTTCTGGAGACCCAGTACTTC.

This clonotype was recorded a few times. The V and J genes are TRBV5-6 and TRBJ1-1; the D is unclear. The CDR3 has 12 residues. From germline, CDR1 is SGHDT and CDR2 YYEEEE. Trimming shortened V by 0 bases and J by 3 bases, and 3 bases separated the two germline ends. CDR3 residues: CASSLVYTEAFF. In DNA, the CDR3 is TGTGCCAGCAGCTTGGTGTACACTGAAGCTTTCTTT.

This clonotype has a handful of counts. The V gene is TRBV28, the J gene TRBJ2-7; either TRBD1 or TRBD2 may supply D (5 bases each). Germline loops: CDR1 MDHEN, CDR2 SYDVKM. V gave up 2 bases and J gave up 7 bases, with 15 bases separating them. The CDR3 totals 14 residues. DNA for the CDR3: TGTGCCAGCAGTTTACGTGACAGCCCGGGGGAGCAGTACTTC. Its protein product is CASSLRDSPGEQYF.